The clone carrying this TCR beta chain was counted between two and nine times. Its antigen is not identified. Expressed TCRB transcripts were sequenced because the entire RNA isolate underwent reverse transcription. TCRdb keeps only in-frame clones here, not all; method: immunoSEQ multiplex PCR. Of about 230,000 clones listed, more than 9% are singletons. This sample was included in a study of beta chain features in type 1 diabetes. Study findings and constraints: Moderate yet significant TCRB CDR3 shortening was seen in Type 1 diabetes patients in all four CD4+ subsets.

The CDR3 is 14 residues long. CDR1 and CDR2 from the germline V gene are SGDLS and YYNGEE. Trimming removed 0 bases at V and 3 bases at J, with 9 bases between. This TCR came from a woman between 18 and 29 years old in good health. The rearrangement joins TRBV9 to TRBJ1-1, with a weak D call TRBD1 (6 bases). Sequencing was performed on naive CD4+ T cells from blood. This chain's CDR3 is CASSVGQDDTEAFF. Written as DNA, the CDR3 is TGTGCCAGCAGCGTAGGACAGGATGACACTGAAGCTTTCTTT.